This T cell receptor (beta chain) came from a study of patients and donors after allogeneic stem cell transplantation. Trimming took off 4 bases at V and 2 bases at J, with 6 bases between the two ends. The CDR3 loop spans 12 amino acids. The germline gives CDR1 SNHLY, CDR2 FYNNEI. TCRdb analysed the RT-PCR reads with MiXCR anew, one entry per CDR3 protein. Of around 170,000 distinct CDR3 sequences in the sample, about 24% were seen once. V gene TRBV2 combines with J gene TRBJ2-7; no definite D call. What was sequenced was blood, either unsorted or a sorted T cell fraction (not recorded which). The TCR was taken from a human donor who was either an allogeneic HSCT recipient or a stem cell or donor lymphocyte infusion donor (not recorded which). It is not recorded whose cells these are; they may come from a transplant donor. DNA of the CDR3: TGTGCCAGCAGTGGGCAGCCCTACGAGCAGTACTTC. Translating gives CASSGQPYEQYF.